This T cell receptor (beta chain) was retrieved from a study of blood T cell repertoires in COVID-19 (dated by TCRdb to the early 2020s). Looking at the study overall: Samples covering the acute and convalescent phases of COVID-19 were provided by collaborators in the United States, Italy and Spain. The material from the prospective study consisted of cDNA or gDNA derived from T cells, B-cell-depleted T cells, or PBMCs. Samples came from the ongoing ImmuneRACE study (first 160 participants) plus 1,254 subjects from 6 global collaborators. The dataset comprised deeply sampled blood TCRbeta repertoires from subjects exposed to, actively infected with, or recovered from COVID-19. The repertoires were released in a freely available public database intended as a resource for research on the immune response to SARS-CoV-2. A de-identified subject ID, COVID-19 status, age in years and sex were almost always included in the sample metadata. Where available, HLA class I and class II types were taken from metadata supplied by the sample provider and were not determined by assay-based typing.

The V end loses 3 bases and the J end loses 6 bases, and a stretch of 10 bases separates them. Taken from the germline V gene, the CDR1 and CDR2 loops are SGHRS and YFSETQ. Including the terminal cysteine and phenylalanine, the CDR3 comprises 12 residues. Only the CDR3 DNA stays, 36 bases, in frame from base 1. Collaborating institutions collected whole blood in K2EDTA tubes following their own protocols. For TCRbeta analysis, collaborators shipped samples as frozen whole blood, isolated PBMCs, or DNA extracted from either of those sample types. The research as a whole found: The amount of clinical and demographic metadata varied by source and participant and was provided uncurated.

The immunoSEQ Assay, a bias-controlled multiplex PCR, was used to amplify TCRbeta CDR3 regions from genomic DNA. The paper's data handling went like this. The number of nucleated cells in each sample was estimated from the amplification of reference gene primers within the assay. To quantify the absolute abundance of each unique TCRbeta CDR3 rearrangement, sequence reads were collapsed and filtered. For each sample, productive Simpson clonality was calculated as the square root of Simpson's diversity index over productive rearrangements. TCRdb carries this immuneACCESS record with in-frame sequences only. Its versions omit some clonotypes, under half of them owing to an unresolved V gene in the studies checked, with the rest unexplained. Clonal size and the V and J genes are those of that table, whereas D and trimming came from the DNA. A total of 55,000 to 80,000 clones appear in this sample, about four fifths of them only once. Roughly 5.3% of the sample lies in the top ten.

Details on this clone: The specificity of this receptor is unknown. Per-base qualities were not stored, and no clone one base away is much larger.

The chain employs TRBV5-1 and TRBJ2-7; the D gene is not confidently resolved. This TCR came from a man aged 45-65 years with active COVID-19. The sample comprised peripheral blood. CDR3 sequence: CASSSTSSEQYF. Read as DNA, the sequence is TGCGCCAGCAGCTCCACTTCTTCCGAGCAGTACTTC.